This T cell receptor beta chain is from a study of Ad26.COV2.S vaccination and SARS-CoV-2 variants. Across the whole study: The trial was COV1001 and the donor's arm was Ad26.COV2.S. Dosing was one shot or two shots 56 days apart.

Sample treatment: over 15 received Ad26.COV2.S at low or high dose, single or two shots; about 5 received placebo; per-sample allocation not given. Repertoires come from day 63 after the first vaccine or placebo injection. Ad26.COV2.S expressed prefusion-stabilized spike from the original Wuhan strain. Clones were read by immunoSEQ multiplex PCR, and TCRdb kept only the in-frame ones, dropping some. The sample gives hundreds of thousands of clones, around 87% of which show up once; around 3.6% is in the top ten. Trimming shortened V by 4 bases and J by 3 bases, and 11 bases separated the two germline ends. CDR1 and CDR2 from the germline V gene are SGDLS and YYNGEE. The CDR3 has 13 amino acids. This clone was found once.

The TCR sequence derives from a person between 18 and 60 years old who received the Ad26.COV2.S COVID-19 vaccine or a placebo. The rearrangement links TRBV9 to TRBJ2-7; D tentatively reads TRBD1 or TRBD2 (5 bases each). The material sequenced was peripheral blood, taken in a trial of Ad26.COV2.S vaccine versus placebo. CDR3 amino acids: CASSPGLYYEQYF. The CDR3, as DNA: TGTGCCAGCAGCCCGGGGCTCTACTACGAGCAGTACTTC. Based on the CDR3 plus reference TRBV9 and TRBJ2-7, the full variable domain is DSGVTQTPKHLITATGQRVTLRCSPRSGDLSVYWYQQSLDQGLQFLIQYYNGEERAKGNILERFSAQQFPDLHSELNLSSLELGDSALYFCASSPGLYYEQYFGPGTRLTVT.